The rows below give T cell receptor beta chains drawn from one sample of a study of T cell responses to AZD1222 COVID-19 vaccine. The data were produced by immunoSEQ multiplex PCR, yet TCRdb's version contains in-frame clones alone and is incomplete. The sample records tens of thousands of clones, roughly 90% being singletons. The sample here was peripheral blood, taken 28 days after the second AZD1222 dose. The source of these receptors is an adult who received the AZD1222 COVID-19 vaccine. Each CDR3 is given with its conserved first and last residue. D genes are given only for firm matches. For some rows the clone size is stated as once, few or many, or as a class when expanded; others skip it.

CDR3 protein	CDR3 DNA	D gene	V gene	clone size	J gene
CASSLRTGVPANYGYTF	TGTGCCAGCTCACTGCGGACAGGGGTACCAGCTAACTATGGCTACACCTTC	TRBD1	TRBV18	few	TRBJ1-2
CASSPTLDRGPGDTQYF	TGTGCCAGCAGCCCAACCCTTGATCGGGGGCCAGGAGATACGCAGTATTTT	-	TRBV7-2	-	TRBJ2-3
CASSLGDRGYEQYF	TGCGCCAGCAGCTTGGGGGACAGGGGCTACGAGCAGTACTTC	TRBD1	TRBV5-1	-	TRBJ2-7
CASSVTGVGEQYF	TGCGCCAGCAGCGTGACAGGAGTGGGCGAGCAGTACTTC	-	TRBV5-1	-	TRBJ2-7
CASSQSRTANTEAFF	TGTGCCAGCAGCCAATCCCGGACAGCGAACACTGAAGCTTTCTTT	-	TRBV16	-	TRBJ1-1
CASSPELNTEAFF	TGTGCCAGCAGCCCTGAATTGAACACTGAAGCTTTCTTT	-	TRBV5-4	-	TRBJ1-1
CARSRAEAFF	TGTGCCAGGTCGAGAGCTGAAGCTTTCTTT	-	TRBV6-4	-	TRBJ1-1
CASSLVAGGDEKLFF	TGCGCCAGCAGCTTGGTGGCAGGGGGCGATGAAAAACTGTTTTTT	TRBD1	TRBV5-1	once	TRBJ1-4
CASSYSVRGLDNEQFF	TGTGCCAGCAGTTACTCTGTCAGGGGGCTGGACAATGAGCAGTTCTTC	TRBD1	TRBV6-5	-	TRBJ2-1
CASSLAGRADTIYF	TGTGCCAGCAGCTTAGCGGGGAGGGCTGACACCATATATTTT	-	TRBV7-2	-	TRBJ1-3
CAWSVSGANVLTF	TGTGCCTGGAGTGTATCTGGGGCCAACGTCCTGACTTTC	-	TRBV30	-	TRBJ2-6
CASSQDYRVTQNEAFF	TGTGCCAGCAGCCAAGACTACCGCGTAACACAGAATGAAGCTTTCTTT	-	TRBV3-1/TRBV3-2	-	TRBJ1-1
CASSPGLAGRGSGTDTQYF	TGTGCCAGCAGCCCGGGACTAGCGGGAAGAGGCAGTGGCACAGATACGCAGTATTTT	TRBD2	TRBV4-2	-	TRBJ2-3
CASSQSPATNEKLFF	TGCGCCAGCAGCCAAAGTCCAGCAACTAATGAAAAACTGTTTTTT	-	TRBV4-1	-	TRBJ1-4
CASSYIGGGPNTEAFF	TGTGCCAGCAGTTACATCGGTGGGGGGCCAAACACTGAAGCTTTCTTT	-	TRBV6-2/TRBV6-3	-	TRBJ1-1
CASSQDGGGALNTQYF	TGCGCCAGCAGCCAAGATGGCGGGGGGGCTCTAAATACGCAGTATTTT	TRBD2	TRBV4-3	once	TRBJ2-3
CASSTRTGGGETQYF	TGTGCCAGTAGTACCAGGACAGGGGGAGGGGAGACCCAGTACTTC	TRBD1	TRBV19	-	TRBJ2-5
CASSRQAGELFF	TGCGCCAGCAGCAGACAAGCCGGGGAGCTGTTTTTT	-	TRBV5-1	-	TRBJ2-2
CASRTSGDNGELFF	TGTGCCAGCAGGACTAGCGGGGATAACGGGGAGCTGTTTTTT	TRBD2	TRBV6-5	-	TRBJ2-2
CASSRSGRGREQYF	TGTGCCAGCAGCCGATCGGGAAGGGGTCGCGAGCAGTACTTC	-	TRBV6-5	few	TRBJ2-7
CASSFRQGGRNEQFF	TGTGCCAGCAGTTTTCGACAGGGGGGGAGGAATGAGCAGTTCTTC	TRBD1	TRBV27	once	TRBJ2-1
CASSLVGSRNYGYTF	TGTGCCAGCAGCTTGGTCGGGTCTCGAAACTATGGCTACACCTTC	-	TRBV5-6	-	TRBJ1-2
CASCIHRPTYNSPLHF	TGTGCCAGCTGCATTCACCGGCCTACCTATAATTCACCCCTCCACTTT	-	TRBV27	-	TRBJ1-6
CASSQDRGTNEKLFF	TGCGCCAGCAGCCAAGACAGGGGAACTAATGAAAAACTGTTTTTT	-	TRBV4-1	-	TRBJ1-4
CSVQTGPGGYTF	TGCAGCGTCCAGACAGGGCCGGGGGGCTACACCTTC	TRBD1	TRBV29-1	once	TRBJ1-2
CASSLEQPGNTIYF	TGTGCCAGCAGCTTAGAACAGCCCGGAAACACCATATATTTT	-	TRBV7-9	-	TRBJ1-3
CASSQVFRTGMNTEAFF	TGTGCCAGCAGCCAAGTCTTTCGGACGGGTATGAACACTGAAGCTTTCTTT	-	TRBV4-2	-	TRBJ1-1